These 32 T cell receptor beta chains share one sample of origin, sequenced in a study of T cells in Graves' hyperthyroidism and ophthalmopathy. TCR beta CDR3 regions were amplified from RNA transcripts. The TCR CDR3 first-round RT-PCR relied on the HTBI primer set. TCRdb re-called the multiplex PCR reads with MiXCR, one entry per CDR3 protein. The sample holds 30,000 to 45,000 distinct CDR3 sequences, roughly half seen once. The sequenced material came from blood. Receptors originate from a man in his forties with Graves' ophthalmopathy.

CDR3 nucleotide sequence: TGCAGTGCTGCGGACGGGGGGGCTATACAAGAGACCCAGTACTTC. Translation gives CSAADGGAIQETQYF. The chain combines TRBV20-1 with TRBJ2-5, with 8 bases lining up with TRBD2. Germline V gene lookup returns CDR1 DFQATT and CDR2 SNEGSKA (reference sequence). V shed 5 bases and J 2 bases; nucleotides not matched to a gene: 10. The CDR3 totals 15 residues.

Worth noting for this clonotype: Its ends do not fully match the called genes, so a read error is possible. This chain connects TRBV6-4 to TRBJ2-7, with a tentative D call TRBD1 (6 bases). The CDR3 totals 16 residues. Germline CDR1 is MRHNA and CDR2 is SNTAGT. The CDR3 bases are TGTGCCAGCAGTGAATTCGAGGGGGTAGCTTCCTACGGGCAGTACTTC. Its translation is CASSEFEGVASYGQYF.

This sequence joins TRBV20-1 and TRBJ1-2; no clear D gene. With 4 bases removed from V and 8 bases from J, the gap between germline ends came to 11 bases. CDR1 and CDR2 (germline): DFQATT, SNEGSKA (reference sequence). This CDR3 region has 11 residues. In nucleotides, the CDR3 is TGCAGTGCTAAGGAGTTGAGGGGCTACACCTTC. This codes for CSAKELRGYTF.

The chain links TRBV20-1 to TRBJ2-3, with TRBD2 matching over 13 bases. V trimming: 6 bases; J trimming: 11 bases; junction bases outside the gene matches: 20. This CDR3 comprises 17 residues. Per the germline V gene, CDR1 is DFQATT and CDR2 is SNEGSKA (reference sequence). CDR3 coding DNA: TGCAGTGCAACCCGACAGGGGACTAGCGGGATTAACAATGAGCAGTATTTT. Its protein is CSATRQGTSGINNEQYF.

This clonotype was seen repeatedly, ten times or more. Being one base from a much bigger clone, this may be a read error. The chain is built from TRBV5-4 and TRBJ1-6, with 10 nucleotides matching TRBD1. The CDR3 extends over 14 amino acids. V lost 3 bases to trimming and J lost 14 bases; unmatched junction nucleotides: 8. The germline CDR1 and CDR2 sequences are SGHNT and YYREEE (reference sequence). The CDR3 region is CASSWDRGNSSLHF. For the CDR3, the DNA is TGTGCCAGCAGCTGGGACAGGGGAAACTCATCCCTCCACTTT.

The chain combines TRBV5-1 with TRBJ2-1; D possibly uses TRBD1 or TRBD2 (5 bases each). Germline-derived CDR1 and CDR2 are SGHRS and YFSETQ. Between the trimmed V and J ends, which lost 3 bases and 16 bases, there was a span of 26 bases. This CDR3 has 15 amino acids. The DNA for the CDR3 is TGCGCCAGCAGCTGGGACGGGGCGCCCAACACTGAATCTTTCTTC. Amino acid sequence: CASSWDGAPNTESFF.

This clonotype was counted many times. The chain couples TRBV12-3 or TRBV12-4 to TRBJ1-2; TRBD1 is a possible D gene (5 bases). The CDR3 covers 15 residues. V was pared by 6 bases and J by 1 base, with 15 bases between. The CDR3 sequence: CASSPRATINYGYTF. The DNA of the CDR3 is TGTGCCAGCAGCCCCAGGGCGACCATTAACTATGGCTACACCTTC.

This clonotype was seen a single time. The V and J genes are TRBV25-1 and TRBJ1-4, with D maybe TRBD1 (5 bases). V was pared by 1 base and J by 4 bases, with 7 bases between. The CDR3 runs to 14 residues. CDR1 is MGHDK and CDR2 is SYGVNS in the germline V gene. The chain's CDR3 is CASSEWGGNEKLFF. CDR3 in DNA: TGTGCCAGCAGTGAATGGGGGGGTAATGAAAAACTGTTTTTT.

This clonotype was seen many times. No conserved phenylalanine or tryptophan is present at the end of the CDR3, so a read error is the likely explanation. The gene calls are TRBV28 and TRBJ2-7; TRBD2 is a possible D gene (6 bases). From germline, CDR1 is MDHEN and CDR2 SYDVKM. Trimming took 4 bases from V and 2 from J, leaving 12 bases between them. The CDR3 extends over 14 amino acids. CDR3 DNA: TGTGCCAGCAGTTCGTCGGGAGAGGCCTACGAGCAGTACCTC. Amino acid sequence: CASSSSGEAYEQYL.

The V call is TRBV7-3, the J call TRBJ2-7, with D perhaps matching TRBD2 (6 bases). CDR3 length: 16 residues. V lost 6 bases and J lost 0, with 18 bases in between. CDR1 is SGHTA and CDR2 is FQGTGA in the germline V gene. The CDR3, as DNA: TGTGCCAGCAGTGACAATAGGGGACTTCGCTCCTACGAGCAGTACTTC. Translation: CASSDNRGLRSYEQYF.

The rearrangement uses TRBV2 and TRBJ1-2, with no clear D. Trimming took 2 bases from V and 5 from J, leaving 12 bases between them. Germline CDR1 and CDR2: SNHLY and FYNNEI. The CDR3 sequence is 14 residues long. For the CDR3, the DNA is TGTGCCAGCAGTGAATCTCCGGGAGGATATGGCTACACCTTC. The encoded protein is CASSESPGGYGYTF.

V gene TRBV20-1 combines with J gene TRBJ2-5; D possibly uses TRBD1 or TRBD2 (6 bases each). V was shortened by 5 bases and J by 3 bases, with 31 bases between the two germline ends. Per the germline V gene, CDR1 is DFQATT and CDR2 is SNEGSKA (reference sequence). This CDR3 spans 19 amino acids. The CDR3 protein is CSAGNPTGEGGGCEETQYF. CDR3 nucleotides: TGCAGTGCTGGGAACCCGACGGGCGAGGGGGGTGGATGTGAAGAGACCCAGTACTTC.

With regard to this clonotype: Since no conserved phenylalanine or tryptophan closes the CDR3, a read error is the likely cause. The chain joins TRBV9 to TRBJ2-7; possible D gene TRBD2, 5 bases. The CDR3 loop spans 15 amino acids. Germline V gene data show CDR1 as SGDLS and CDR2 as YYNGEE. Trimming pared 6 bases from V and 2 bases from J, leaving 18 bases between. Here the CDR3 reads CASNVDAPGTYEQYL. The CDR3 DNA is TGTGCCAGCAACGTTGATGCCCCCGGGACCTACGAGCAGTACCTC.

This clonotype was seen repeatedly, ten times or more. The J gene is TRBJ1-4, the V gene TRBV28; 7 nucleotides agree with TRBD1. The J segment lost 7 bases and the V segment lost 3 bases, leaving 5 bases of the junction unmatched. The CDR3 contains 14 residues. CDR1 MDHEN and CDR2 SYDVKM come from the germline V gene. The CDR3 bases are TGTGCCAGCAGTTTTGCCGGGACAGTTGAAAAACTGTTTTTT. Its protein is CASSFAGTVEKLFF.

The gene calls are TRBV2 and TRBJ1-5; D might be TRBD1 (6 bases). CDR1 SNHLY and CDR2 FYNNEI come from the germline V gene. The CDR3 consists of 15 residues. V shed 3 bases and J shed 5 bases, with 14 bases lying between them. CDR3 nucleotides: TGTGCCAGCAGTGATACAGGGAAGGGGCATCAGCCCCAGCATTTT. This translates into CASSDTGKGHQPQHF.

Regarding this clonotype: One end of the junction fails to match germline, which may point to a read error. The CDR3 protein is CASSLGRWGQTNTGELLF. The DNA for the CDR3 is TGTGCCAGCAGCTTAGGGAGGTGGGGGCAGACGAACACCGGGGAGCTGCTTTTT. The chain has TRBV11-2 and TRBJ2-2; D possibly corresponds to TRBD1 (6 bases). Germline V lookup: CDR1 SGHAT, CDR2 FQNNGV. CDR3 size: 18 residues.

CDR3 in amino acids: CASSDETGKQFF. DNA of the CDR3: TGTGCCAGCAGTGATGAGACAGGGAAGCAGTTCTTC. This chain links TRBV6-4 with TRBJ2-1; 7 nucleotides align to TRBD1. V lost 3 bases, J lost 11 bases, and 4 bases stayed unmatched. This CDR3 has 12 amino acids. Per germline, CDR1 MRHNA and CDR2 SNTAGT.

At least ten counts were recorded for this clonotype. The CDR3 spells CASSDRGDTGELFF. Written as DNA, the CDR3 is TGTGCCAGCAGCGATAGGGGGGACACCGGGGAGCTGTTTTTT. This chain joins TRBV5-4 and TRBJ2-2; perhaps D is TRBD1 or TRBD2 (6 bases each). The CDR3 runs to 14 residues. Germline-derived CDR1 and CDR2 are SGHNT and YYREEE (reference sequence). The V gene lost 4 bases and the J gene lost 3 bases, with 10 bases spanning the gap.

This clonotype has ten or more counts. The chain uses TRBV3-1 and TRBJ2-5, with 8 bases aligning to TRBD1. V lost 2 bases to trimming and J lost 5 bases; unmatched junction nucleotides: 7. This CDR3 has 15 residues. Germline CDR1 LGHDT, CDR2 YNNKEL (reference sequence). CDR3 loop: CASSQYGQGGETQYF. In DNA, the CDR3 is TGTGCCAGCAGCCAATACGGACAGGGCGGGGAGACCCAGTACTTC.

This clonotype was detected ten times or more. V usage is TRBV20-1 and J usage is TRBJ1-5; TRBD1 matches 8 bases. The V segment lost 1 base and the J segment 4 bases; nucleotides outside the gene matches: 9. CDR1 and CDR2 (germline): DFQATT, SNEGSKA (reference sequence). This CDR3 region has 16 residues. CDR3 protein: CSARGDSGTGNQPQHF. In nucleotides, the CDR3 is TGCAGTGCTAGAGGGGACTCCGGGACAGGAAATCAGCCCCAGCATTTT.

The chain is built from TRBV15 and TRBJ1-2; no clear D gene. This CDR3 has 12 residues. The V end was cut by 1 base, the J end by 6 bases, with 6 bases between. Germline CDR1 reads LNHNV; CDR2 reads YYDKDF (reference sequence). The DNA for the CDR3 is TGTGCCACCAGCAGAGGTGGGAATGGCTACACCTTC. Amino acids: CATSRGGNGYTF.

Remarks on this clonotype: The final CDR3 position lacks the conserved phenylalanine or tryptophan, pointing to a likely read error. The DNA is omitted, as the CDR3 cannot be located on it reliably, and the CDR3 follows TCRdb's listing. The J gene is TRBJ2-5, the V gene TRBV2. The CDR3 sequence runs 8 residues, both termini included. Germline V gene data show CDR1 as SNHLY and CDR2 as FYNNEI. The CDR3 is CASSEAFS.

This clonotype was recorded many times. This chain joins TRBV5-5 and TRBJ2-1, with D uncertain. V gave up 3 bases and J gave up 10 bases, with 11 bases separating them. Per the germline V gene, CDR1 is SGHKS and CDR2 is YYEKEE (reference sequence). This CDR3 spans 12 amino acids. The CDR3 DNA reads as TGTGCCAGCAGCTCTTCTTTGAGGGAGCAGTTCTTC. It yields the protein CASSSSLREQFF.

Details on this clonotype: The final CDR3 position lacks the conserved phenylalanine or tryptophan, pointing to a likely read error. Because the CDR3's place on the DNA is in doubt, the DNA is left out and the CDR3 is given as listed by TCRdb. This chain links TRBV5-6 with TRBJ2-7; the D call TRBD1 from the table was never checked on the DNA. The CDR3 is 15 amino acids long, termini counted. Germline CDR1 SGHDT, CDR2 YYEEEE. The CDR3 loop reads CASSPPGGKIDEQCL.

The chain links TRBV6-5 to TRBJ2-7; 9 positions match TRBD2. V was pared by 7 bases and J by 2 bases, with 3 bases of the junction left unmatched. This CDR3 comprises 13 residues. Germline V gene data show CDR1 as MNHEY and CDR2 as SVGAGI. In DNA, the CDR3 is TGTGCCAGCAAGAGGACTAGCGCCTACGAGCAGTACTTC. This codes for CASKRTSAYEQYF.

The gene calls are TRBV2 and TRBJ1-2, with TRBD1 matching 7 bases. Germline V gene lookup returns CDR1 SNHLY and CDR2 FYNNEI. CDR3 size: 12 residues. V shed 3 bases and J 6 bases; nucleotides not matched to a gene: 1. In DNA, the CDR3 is TGTGCCAGCAGTGATAGGGGGCATGGCTACACCTTC. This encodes CASSDRGHGYTF.

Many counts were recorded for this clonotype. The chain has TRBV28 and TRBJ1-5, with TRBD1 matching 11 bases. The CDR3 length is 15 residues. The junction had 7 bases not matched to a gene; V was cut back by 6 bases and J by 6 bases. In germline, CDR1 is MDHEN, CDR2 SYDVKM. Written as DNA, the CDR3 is TGTGCCAGCAGCTCGGAGGGACAGGGGGTTCAGCCCCAGCATTTT. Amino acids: CASSSEGQGVQPQHF.

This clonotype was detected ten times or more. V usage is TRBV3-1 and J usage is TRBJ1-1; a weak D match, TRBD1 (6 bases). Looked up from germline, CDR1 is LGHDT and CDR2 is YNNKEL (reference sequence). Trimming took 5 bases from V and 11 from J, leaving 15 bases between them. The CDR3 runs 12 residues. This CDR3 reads CASSSRQVVAFF. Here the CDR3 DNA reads TGTGCCAGCAGCTCCCGACAGGTAGTGGCTTTCTTT.

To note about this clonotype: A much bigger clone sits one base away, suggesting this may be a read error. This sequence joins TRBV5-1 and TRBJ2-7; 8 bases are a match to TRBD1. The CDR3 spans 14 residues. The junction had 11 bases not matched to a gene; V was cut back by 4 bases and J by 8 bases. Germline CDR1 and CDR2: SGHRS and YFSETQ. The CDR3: CASSPGTGWYKQYF. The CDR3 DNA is TGCGCCAGCAGCCCCGGGACAGGTTGGTACAAGCAGTACTTC.

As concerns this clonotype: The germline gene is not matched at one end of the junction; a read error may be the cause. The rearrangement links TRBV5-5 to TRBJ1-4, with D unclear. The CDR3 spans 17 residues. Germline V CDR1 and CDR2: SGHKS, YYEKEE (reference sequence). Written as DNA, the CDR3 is TGTGCCAGCACCAAGACAACGACTATTGCAACTAGTGAAAAACTGTTTTTT. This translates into CASTKTTTIATSEKLFF. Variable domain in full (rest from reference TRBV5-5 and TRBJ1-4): DAGVTQSPTHLIKTRGQQVTLRCSPISGHKSVSWYQQVLGQGPQFIFQYYEKEERGRGNFPDRFSARQFPNYSSELNVNALLLGDSALYLCASTKTTTIATSEKLFFGSGTQLSVL.

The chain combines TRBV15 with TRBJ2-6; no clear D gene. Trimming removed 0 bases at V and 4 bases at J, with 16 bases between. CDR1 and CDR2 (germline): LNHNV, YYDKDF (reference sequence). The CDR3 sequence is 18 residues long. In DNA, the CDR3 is TGTGCCACCAGCAGAGATTGGGCAGGTGTGCTCGGGGCCAACGTCCTGACTTTC. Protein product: CATSRDWAGVLGANVLTF.

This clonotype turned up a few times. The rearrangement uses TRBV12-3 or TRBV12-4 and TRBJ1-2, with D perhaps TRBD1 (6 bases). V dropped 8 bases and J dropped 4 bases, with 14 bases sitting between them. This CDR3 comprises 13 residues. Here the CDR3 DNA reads TGTGCCAGCGGCGCAGGGGTGGGCTATGGCTACACCTTC. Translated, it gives CASGAGVGYGYTF.